These 19 T cell receptor beta chains were all obtained from the same sample, sequenced in a study of STAT3 mutations in large granular lymphocyte leukemia. Overall study findings and caveats: Every T-cell large granular lymphocyte leukemia patient had at least one immunodominant TCR beta clonotype.

Their antigens remain unidentified. Some clones are missing from TCRdb's copy, which holds only in-frame ones; the method was immunoSEQ multiplex PCR. The data contain approximately 42,000 clones, 80% to 85% of them seen just once; the ten biggest clones take up 0.43%. The sequenced sample consisted of PBMCs. These receptors all stem from a human donor with T large granular lymphocyte leukemia. Some clones in this sample may be carry-over from other donors' samples.

J is TRBJ2-5 and V is TRBV5-1; D not resolved. The germline V and J ends were trimmed by 1 base and 5 bases, with 15 bases remaining between them. This CDR3 comprises 15 residues. The germline V gene encodes CDR1 SGHRS and CDR2 YFSETQ. The CDR3 region is CASSLFPAPQETQYF. CDR3 nucleotide sequence: TGCGCCAGCAGCTTGTTCCCCGCGCCCCAGGAGACCCAGTACTTC.

The V gene is TRBV28, the J gene TRBJ2-3; D gene unclear. Germline values: CDR1 MDHEN, CDR2 SYDVKM. The ends were cut back, 6 bases at V and 1 base at J, with 11 bases in the middle. The CDR3 spans 14 residues. The CDR3 nucleotides read TGTGCCAGCAGCCACGGTCCAGGCACAGATACGCAGTATTTT. Protein sequence: CASSHGPGTDTQYF.

This clone has just one count. The genes are TRBV5-6 and TRBJ2-1; D may be TRBD1 or TRBD2 (5 bases each). The CDR3 loop spans 14 amino acids. The germline V gene encodes CDR1 SGHDT and CDR2 YYEEEE. Trimming stripped 2 bases from V and 4 bases from J, with 10 bases between. CDR3 nucleotide sequence: TGTGCCAGCAGCTTCCGGGGCCCATACAATGAGCAGTTCTTC. Amino acids: CASSFRGPYNEQFF.

This chain links TRBV7-8 with TRBJ1-4; 9 nucleotides align to TRBD1. The CDR3 runs to 14 residues. CDR1 and CDR2 (germline): SGHVS, FQNEAQ. The V and J ends lost 5 bases and 10 bases, in that order; junction bases with no gene match: 8. CDR3 in DNA: TGTGCCAGCAGCAACCGGGACAGGGAGGGAAAACTGTTTTTT. Translation: CASSNRDREGKLFF.

V usage is TRBV6-5 and J usage is TRBJ2-1, with 7 bases aligning to TRBD1. V shed 6 bases, J shed 9 bases, and the junction held 8 bases outside the gene matches. The CDR3 loop spans 13 amino acids. Per the germline V gene, CDR1 is MNHEY and CDR2 is SVGAGI. This CDR3 reads CASSPDRVTEQFF. The CDR3 coding sequence is TGTGCCAGCAGCCCTGACAGGGTTACTGAGCAGTTCTTC.

This clone showed up just a few times. V is TRBV25-1 and J is TRBJ2-3; D gene uncertain. The germline V gene has CDR1 MGHDK and CDR2 SYGVNS. The CDR3 extends over 14 amino acids. Trimming took 3 bases from V and 3 from J, leaving 10 bases between them. The CDR3 DNA sequence: TGTGCCAGCAGTGACACCAGTGGGACAGATACGCAGTATTTT. It yields the protein CASSDTSGTDTQYF.

The rearrangement uses TRBV6-5 and TRBJ1-4; no clear D. Germline CDR1 MNHEY, CDR2 SVGAGI. CDR3 length: 14 amino acids. Trimming removed 6 bases at V and 10 bases at J, with 18 bases between. CDR3 DNA: TGTGCCAGCAGCCCCGAACCTCCTTGGGGAAAACTGTTTTTT. As protein: CASSPEPPWGKLFF.

The chain uses TRBV4-3 and TRBJ1-1; tentative D call: TRBD1 (5 bases). From germline, CDR1 is LGHNA and CDR2 YSLEER. Between the trimmed V and J ends, which lost 2 bases and 5 bases, there was a span of 18 bases. CDR3 length equals 16 residues. The CDR3 is CASSQFMAGRETEAFF. CDR3 coding DNA: TGCGCCAGCAGCCAATTTATGGCAGGGAGGGAAACTGAAGCTTTCTTT.

The V call is TRBV7-9, the J call TRBJ2-3; 10 bases match TRBD2. Germline values: CDR1 SEHNR, CDR2 FQNEAQ (reference sequence). The CDR3 covers 15 residues. J lost 2 bases, V lost 5 bases, and 4 bases had no gene match. The CDR3 DNA reads TGTGCCAGCAGCCCACTAGCGGGGATCACAGATACGCAGTATTTT. This codes for CASSPLAGITDTQYF.

This clone was observed once. The chain couples TRBV5-6 to TRBJ2-2; no firm D call. The CDR3 consists of 12 residues. Germline loops: CDR1 SGHDT, CDR2 YYEEEE. V shed 3 bases and J shed 4 bases, with 4 bases lying between them. In nucleotides, the CDR3 is TGTGCCAGCAGCTGGGGCACCGGGGAGCTGTTTTTT. Translating it yields CASSWGTGELFF.

This chain uses TRBV28 with TRBJ2-3, with TRBD2 as a possible D gene (5 bases). This CDR3 is built from 14 residues. Trimming removed 3 bases at V and 1 base at J, with 8 bases between. Germline assignment: CDR1 MDHEN and CDR2 SYDVKM. Here the CDR3 reads CASSFLGGTDTQYF. The CDR3 coding sequence is TGTGCCAGCAGTTTCCTCGGGGGCACAGATACGCAGTATTTT.

CDR3: CASSEAGTEQYV. The CDR3 bases are TGTGCCAGCAGTGAAGCCGGCACCGAGCAGTACGTC. The rearrangement uses TRBV6-1 and TRBJ2-7; no definite D call. Germline V lookup: CDR1 MNHNS, CDR2 SASEGT. This CDR3 has 12 residues. The V gene lost 0 bases and the J gene lost 6 bases, with 6 bases spanning the gap.

This clone occurred a few times. This chain links TRBV7-2 with TRBJ2-7, with D unclear. CDR3 length: 13 amino acids. The germline V and J ends were trimmed by 1 base and 2 bases, with 6 bases remaining between them. Germline V lookup: CDR1 SGHTA, CDR2 FQGNSA. The DNA of the CDR3 is TGTGCCAGCAGCTTAGAGGTGGCCTACGAGCAGTACTTC. This codes for CASSLEVAYEQYF.

This clone was seen more than once but under ten times. V is TRBV19 and J is TRBJ1-5; D not certain. Germline V gives CDR1 LNHDA, CDR2 SQIVND (reference sequence). V dropped 3 bases and J dropped 0 bases, with 9 bases sitting between them. The CDR3 is 15 residues long. The CDR3 loop reads CASSMGIPSNQPQHF. In DNA, the CDR3 is TGTGCCAGTAGTATGGGGATTCCTAGCAATCAGCCCCAGCATTTT.

The chain carries TRBV5-1 and TRBJ1-5; D is perhaps TRBD1 (6 bases). Germline assignment: CDR1 SGHRS and CDR2 YFSETQ. Trimming took 4 bases from V and 5 from J, leaving 16 bases between them. CDR3 length: 15 amino acids. This CDR3 is CASSPETGVYQPQHF. The CDR3 DNA reads as TGCGCCAGCAGCCCGGAGACAGGTGTATATCAGCCCCAGCATTTT.

V is TRBV28 and J is TRBJ2-5, with D unclear. Trimming took 6 bases from V and 5 from J, leaving 16 bases between them. This CDR3 has 14 residues. Germline CDR1 MDHEN, CDR2 SYDVKM. CDR3: CASSFSELAETQYF. The CDR3 DNA reads TGTGCCAGCAGCTTTTCTGAGCTTGCGGAGACCCAGTACTTC.

This clone was counted a single time. This chain uses TRBV18 with TRBJ1-1; D is perhaps TRBD1 (5 bases). CDR1 is KGHSH and CDR2 is LQKENI in the germline V gene. V lost 4 bases, J lost 2 bases, and 20 bases lay in between. The CDR3 contains 17 residues. This chain's CDR3 is CASSRLGRGTGNTEAFF. In DNA form, the CDR3 reads TGTGCCAGCTCACGTCTCGGACGGGGGACGGGAAACACTGAAGCTTTCTTT.

DNA of the CDR3: TGCAGTGCCGCGAGCGAAGCTTTCTTT. Residues: CSAASEAFF. The chain is built from TRBV20-1 and TRBJ1-1; D uncertain. Germline assignment: CDR1 DFQATT and CDR2 SNEGSKA (reference sequence). Trimming took 6 bases from V and 8 from J, leaving 7 bases between them. The CDR3 length is 9 residues.

V usage is TRBV9 and J usage is TRBJ1-1; possibly TRBD1 for D (6 bases). The germline V and J ends were trimmed by 0 bases and 4 bases, with 10 bases remaining between them. This CDR3 has 14 amino acids. The germline V gene has CDR1 SGDLS and CDR2 YYNGEE. The CDR3 here is CASSVEGVGTEAFF. In nucleotides, the CDR3 is TGTGCCAGCAGCGTAGAGGGGGTCGGCACTGAAGCTTTCTTT. The entire variable domain, with the rest obtained from reference TRBV9 and TRBJ1-1, is as follows: DSGVTQTPKHLITATGQRVTLRCSPRSGDLSVYWYQQSLDQGLQFLIQYYNGEERAKGNILERFSAQQFPDLHSELNLSSLELGDSALYFCASSVEGVGTEAFFGQGTRLTVV.